Below are 14 T cell receptor beta chains sequenced from a single sample in a study of blood T cell repertoires in COVID-19. Here immunoSEQ multiplex PCR was the method, and the copy in TCRdb shows in-frame clones only, minus some. The sample has about 160,000 clones, roughly 80% seen once; the top ten hold about 3.7%. The source material was PBMCs or T cells enriched from blood (not recorded which). The receptors derive from a woman in her sixties or seventies who had recovered from COVID-19.

This rearrangement joins TRBV12-5 to TRBJ2-5; D is perhaps TRBD1 (6 bases). The CDR3 covers 13 residues. Germline CDR1 LGHNT, CDR2 FRNRAP. Between the trimmed V and J ends, which lost 6 bases and 2 bases, there was a span of 10 bases. Written as DNA, the CDR3 is TGTGCTAGTGGCTCCGACAGGCAAGAGACCCAGTACTTC. The encoded protein is CASGSDRQETQYF. Full variable domain (rest looked up from reference TRBV12-5 and TRBJ2-5): DARVTQTPRHKVTEMGQEVTMRCQPILGHNTVFWYRQTMMQGLELLAYFRNRAPLDDSGMPKDRFSAEMPDATLATLKIQPSEPRDSAVYFCASGSDRQETQYFGPGTRLLVL.

This clone was recorded a few times. V usage is TRBV18 and J usage is TRBJ1-2; weak D call: TRBD1 (6 bases). V lost 2 bases to trimming and J lost 6 bases, with 10 bases between them. The CDR3 is 13 residues long. Germline V gene sequence: CDR1 KGHSH, CDR2 LQKENI. This chain's CDR3 is CASSPYSGDGYTF. The CDR3 bases are TGTGCCAGCTCACCATACTCAGGGGATGGCTACACCTTC.

This rearrangement joins TRBV11-2 to TRBJ1-2; 10 bases agree with TRBD1. V shed 5 bases, J shed 4 bases, and the junction held 13 bases outside the gene matches. This CDR3 is built from 17 residues. Germline CDR1 and CDR2: SGHAT and FQNNGV. CDR3 loop: CASSTRQGASVIYGYTF. DNA of the CDR3: TGTGCCAGCAGCACGAGACAGGGGGCTAGTGTAATCTATGGCTACACCTTC.

The V gene is TRBV5-5, the J gene TRBJ1-5; 9 bases align to TRBD1. Trimming removed 4 bases from V and 1 base from J; junction bases left unmatched: 6. The CDR3 is 16 amino acids. Looked up from germline, CDR1 is SGHKS and CDR2 is YYEKEE (reference sequence). The CDR3 DNA sequence: TGTGCCAGCAGCCTAACGGACAGGGGCAGCAATCAGCCCCAGCATTTT. Its translation is CASSLTDRGSNQPQHF.

The V gene is TRBV29-1, the J gene TRBJ1-1; D is undetermined. CDR3 length: 12 residues. The V and J ends lost 4 bases and 4 bases respectively, with 10 bases between them. CDR1 is SQVTM and CDR2 is ANQGSEA in the germline V gene. The CDR3 region has the DNA TGCAGCGTTGGGAGGTTGGGCACTGAAGCTTTCTTT. It is translated as CSVGRLGTEAFF.

This clone was found once. The chain uses TRBV13 and TRBJ2-1, with D possibly being TRBD2 (5 bases). The germline gives CDR1 PRHDT, CDR2 FYEKMQ (reference sequence). CDR3 size: 12 residues. V shed 5 bases and J shed 12 bases, with 14 bases lying between them. This CDR3 is CASSVSGRAQFF. For the CDR3, the DNA is TGTGCCAGCAGCGTCAGCGGTCGGGCGCAGTTCTTC.

The sample holds many counts of this clone. The chain joins TRBV30 to TRBJ2-1; the match to TRBD2 covers 8 bases. The germline gives CDR1 GTSNPN, CDR2 SVGIG (reference sequence). The CDR3 extends over 17 amino acids. V lost 6 bases and J lost 8; bases outside the gene matches: 21. The CDR3 sequence is CACKAWTGGAGVDEQFF. CDR3 coding DNA: TGTGCCTGTAAAGCGTGGACCGGGGGGGCCGGGGTGGATGAGCAGTTCTTC.

This clone was detected once. V usage is TRBV27 and J usage is TRBJ2-3, with 9 bases matching TRBD2. The trim removed 6 bases at V and 2 bases at J, leaving 9 bases unmatched. This CDR3 spans 16 amino acids. Germline V gives CDR1 MNHEY, CDR2 SMNVEV (reference sequence). The CDR3 loop is CASSPMLAGYTDTQYF. The DNA of the CDR3 is TGTGCCAGCAGCCCCATGCTAGCGGGGTACACAGATACGCAGTATTTT.

This chain uses TRBV3-1 (or the pseudogene TRBV3-2) with TRBJ2-3, with 12 bases aligning to TRBD2. This CDR3 is 17 amino acids long. V was pared by 0 bases and J by 4 bases, with 5 bases of the junction left unmatched. Germline V gene sequence: CDR1 LGHDT, CDR2 YNNKEL (reference sequence). CDR3: CASSQDLLAGGPDTQYF. The CDR3 DNA sequence: TGTGCCAGCAGCCAAGATTTGCTAGCGGGGGGGCCAGATACGCAGTATTTT.

The chain couples TRBV7-9 to TRBJ2-1; 7 bases map to TRBD2. Germline CDR1 SEHNR, CDR2 FQNEAQ (reference sequence). V shed 2 bases and J 3 bases; nucleotides not matched to a gene: 7. The CDR3 runs 16 residues. This CDR3 is CASSLKLASGYNEQFF. The DNA for the CDR3 is TGTGCCAGCAGCTTAAAATTGGCTAGCGGCTACAATGAGCAGTTCTTC.

This clone showed up just a few times. This chain links TRBV2 with TRBJ1-2, with D maybe TRBD1 (5 bases). The V end was cut by 4 bases, the J end by 4 bases, with 10 bases between. The CDR3 covers 13 residues. Germline V lookup: CDR1 SNHLY, CDR2 FYNNEI. The CDR3 coding sequence is TGTGCCAGCAGTGCGCAGGGTGGCTATGGCTACACCTTC. This translates into CASSAQGGYGYTF. Looking up the rest from reference TRBV2 and TRBJ1-2 gives the full variable domain: EPEVTQTPSHQVTQMGQEVILRCVPISNHLYFYWYRQILGQKVEFLVSFYNNEISEKSEIFDDQFSVERPDGSNFTLKIRSTKLEDSAMYFCASSAQGGYGYTFGSGTRLTVV.

This chain links TRBV7-6 with TRBJ1-1; unclear D gene. There are 11 residues in the CDR3. V was clipped by 4 bases and J by 11 bases, with 11 bases between them. Germline V CDR1 and CDR2: SGHVS, FNYEAQ. The CDR3 DNA is TGTGCCAGCAGCTGGCAAAAGGAGGCTTTCTTT. As protein: CASSWQKEAFF.

The chain links TRBV9 to TRBJ2-5; TRBD2 agrees at 12 bases. Per the germline V gene, CDR1 is SGDLS and CDR2 is YYNGEE. Unmatched junction bases numbered 6, after V lost 2 bases and J lost 4 bases. The length of the CDR3 is 16 residues. DNA of the CDR3: TGTGCCAGCAGCGTCTCTAGCGGGGGGGCCGGAGAGACCCAGTACTTC. Amino acids: CASSVSSGGAGETQYF.

V and J are TRBV27 and TRBJ1-2, with D possibly being TRBD1 (6 bases). Trimming stripped 8 bases from V and 1 base from J, with 14 bases between. Germline lookup yields CDR1 MNHEY and CDR2 SMNVEV (reference sequence). There are 14 residues in the CDR3. The CDR3 region is CASCQNRDNYGYTF. The CDR3 coding sequence is TGTGCCAGCTGCCAAAACAGGGATAACTATGGCTACACCTTC.